This entry describes one T cell receptor (beta chain). Antigen: not known. The same CDR3 can be traced to other DNA sequences in this sample. Naive CD8 cells were CD45RO-negative, positively selected for CCR7, excluding terminally differentiated effector memory CD45RA+ cells. Trimming took 3 bases from V and 4 from J, leaving 3 bases between them. CDR3 size: 11 residues. Germline V gene data show CDR1 as WSHSY and CDR2 as SAAADI. The sample is drawn from a study of shared clonotypes between healthy human individuals. Overall study results and limits: Clonotypes not shared had lower generation probabilities than those common to all four donors.

Assay used: immunoSEQ multiplex PCR; TCRdb lists only in-frame clones, some missing. The sample consists of some 1,900,000 clones, about 94% of them appearing once. Sequenced sample: naive CD8+ T cells sorted from blood. The V gene is TRBV10-2, the J gene TRBJ1-2; no definite D call. The source of this sequence is a man in his late teens or twenties in good health. The CDR3 DNA follows: TGCGCCAGCAGTGAAGGCTATGGCTACACCTTC. Translation gives CASSEGYGYTF.